This TCR beta chain was profiled in a study of cytomegalovirus exposure and HLA in healthy donors. Study overall: It was reported in a later analysis that the same platform had been used for the 120 validation repertoires as for the approximately 700 first-cohort repertoires. Study observations and caveats: The authors listed 150 to 200 TCR beta chains as cytomegalovirus-associated. In vitro work confirmed that three CMV-associated chains recognize CMV antigens.

Method: immunoSEQ multiplex PCR; TCRdb's copy keeps in-frame clones and lacks some. The sample gives over 200,000 clones, roughly 89% of which show up once; roughly 0.38% is in the top ten. On this clone: The antigen is not known.

CDR1 is SGDLS and CDR2 is YYNGEE in the germline V gene. V was trimmed by 3 bases and J by 0 bases, leaving 12 bases between them. This CDR3 is built from 16 residues. The clonotype comes from a woman under 30 in good health and CMV-seronegative. J is TRBJ1-4 and V is TRBV9; D is ambiguous. Sequencing was done on a sample of PBMCs. DNA for the CDR3: TGTGCCAGCAGCGGAGCCCCGAGGGCAACTAATGAAAAACTGTTTTTT. Protein: CASSGAPRATNEKLFF. Full variable domain (outside the CDR3, taken from reference TRBV9 and TRBJ1-4): DSGVTQTPKHLITATGQRVTLRCSPRSGDLSVYWYQQSLDQGLQFLIQYYNGEERAKGNILERFSAQQFPDLHSELNLSSLELGDSALYFCASSGAPRATNEKLFFGSGTQLSVL.